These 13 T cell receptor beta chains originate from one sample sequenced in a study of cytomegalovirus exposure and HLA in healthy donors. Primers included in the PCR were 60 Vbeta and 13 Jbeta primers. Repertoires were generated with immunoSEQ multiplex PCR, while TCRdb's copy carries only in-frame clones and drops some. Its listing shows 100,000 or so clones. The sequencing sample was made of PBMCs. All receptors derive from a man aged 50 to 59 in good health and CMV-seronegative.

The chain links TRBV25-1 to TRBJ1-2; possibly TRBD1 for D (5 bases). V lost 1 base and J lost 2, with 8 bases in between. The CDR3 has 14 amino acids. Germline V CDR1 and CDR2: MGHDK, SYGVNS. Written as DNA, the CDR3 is TGTGCCAGCAGTGAATGGGCAGGGAACTATGGCTACACCTTC. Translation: CASSEWAGNYGYTF.

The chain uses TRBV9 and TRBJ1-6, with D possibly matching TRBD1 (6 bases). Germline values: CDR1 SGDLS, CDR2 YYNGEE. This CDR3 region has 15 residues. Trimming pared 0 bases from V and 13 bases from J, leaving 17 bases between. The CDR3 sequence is CASSVEGAGTYPLHF. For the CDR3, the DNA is TGTGCCAGCAGCGTAGAAGGGGCAGGGACATACCCCCTCCACTTT.

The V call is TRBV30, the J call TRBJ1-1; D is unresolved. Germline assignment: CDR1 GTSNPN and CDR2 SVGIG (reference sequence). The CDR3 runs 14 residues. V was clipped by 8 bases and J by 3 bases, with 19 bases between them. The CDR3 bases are TGTGCCCGACGCCCTGTGCTCGGGTACACTGAAGCTTTCTTT. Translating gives CARRPVLGYTEAFF.

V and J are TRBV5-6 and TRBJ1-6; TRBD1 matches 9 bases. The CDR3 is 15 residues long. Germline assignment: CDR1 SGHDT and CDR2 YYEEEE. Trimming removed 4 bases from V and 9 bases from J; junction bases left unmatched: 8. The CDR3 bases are TGTGCCAGCAGCGCACTGGACAGGGGACGTTCACCCCTCCACTTT. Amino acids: CASSALDRGRSPLHF. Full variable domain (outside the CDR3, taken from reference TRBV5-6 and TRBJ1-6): DAGVTQSPTHLIKTRGQQVTLRCSPKSGHDTVSWYQQALGQGPQFIFQYYEEEERQRGNFPDRFSGHQFPNYSSELNVNALLLGDSALYLCASSALDRGRSPLHFGNGTRLTVT.

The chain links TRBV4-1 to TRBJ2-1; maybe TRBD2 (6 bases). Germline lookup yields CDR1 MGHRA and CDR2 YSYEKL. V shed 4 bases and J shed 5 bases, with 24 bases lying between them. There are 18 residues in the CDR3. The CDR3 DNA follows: TGCGCCAGCAGCCTAAGGGCCTTTGTGGGACTGCAAAACAATGAGCAGTTCTTC. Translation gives CASSLRAFVGLQNNEQFF.

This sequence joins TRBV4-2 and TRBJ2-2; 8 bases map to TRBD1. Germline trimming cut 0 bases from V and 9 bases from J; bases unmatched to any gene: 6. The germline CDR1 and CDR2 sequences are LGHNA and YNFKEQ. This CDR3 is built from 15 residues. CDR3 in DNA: TGTGCCAGCAGCCAAGAAGCCAGGGGGCTGTGGGAGCTGTTTTTT. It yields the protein CASSQEARGLWELFF.

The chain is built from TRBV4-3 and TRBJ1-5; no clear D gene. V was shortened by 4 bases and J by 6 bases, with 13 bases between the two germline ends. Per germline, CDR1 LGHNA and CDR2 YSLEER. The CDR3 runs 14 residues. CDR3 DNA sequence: TGCGCCAGCAGCCCGGGGATCTGGTCTCAGCCCCAGCATTTT. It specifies CASSPGIWSQPQHF.

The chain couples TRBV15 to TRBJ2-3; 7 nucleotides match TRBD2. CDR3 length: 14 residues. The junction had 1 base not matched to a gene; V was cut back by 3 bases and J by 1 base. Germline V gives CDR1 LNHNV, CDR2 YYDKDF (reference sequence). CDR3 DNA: TGTGCCACCAGCAGGGGGAGGGGCACAGATACGCAGTATTTT. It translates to CATSRGRGTDTQYF. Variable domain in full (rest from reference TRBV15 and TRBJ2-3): DAMVIQNPRYQVTQFGKPVTLSCSQTLNHNVMYWYQQKSSQAPKLLFHYYDKDFNNEADTPDNFQSRRPNTSFCFLDIRSPGLGDTAMYLCATSRGRGTDTQYFGPGTRLTVL.

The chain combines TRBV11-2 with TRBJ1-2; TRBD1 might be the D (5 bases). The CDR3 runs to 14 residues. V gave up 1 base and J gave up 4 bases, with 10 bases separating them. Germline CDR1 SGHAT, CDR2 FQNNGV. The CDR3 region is CASSLVAGSYGYTF. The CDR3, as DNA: TGTGCCAGCAGCTTAGTTGCAGGGTCCTATGGCTACACCTTC.

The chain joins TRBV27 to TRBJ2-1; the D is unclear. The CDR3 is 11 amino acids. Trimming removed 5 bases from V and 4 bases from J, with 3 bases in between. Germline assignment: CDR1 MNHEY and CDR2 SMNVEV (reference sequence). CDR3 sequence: CASSQYNEQFF. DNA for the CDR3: TGTGCCAGCAGTCAATACAATGAGCAGTTCTTC.

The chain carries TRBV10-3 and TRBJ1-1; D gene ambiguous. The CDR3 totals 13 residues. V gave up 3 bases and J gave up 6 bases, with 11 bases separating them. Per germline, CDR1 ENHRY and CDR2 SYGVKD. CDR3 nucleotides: TGTGCCATCAGTGAACGAGAGTCCGCTGAAGCTTTCTTT. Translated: CAISERESAEAFF.

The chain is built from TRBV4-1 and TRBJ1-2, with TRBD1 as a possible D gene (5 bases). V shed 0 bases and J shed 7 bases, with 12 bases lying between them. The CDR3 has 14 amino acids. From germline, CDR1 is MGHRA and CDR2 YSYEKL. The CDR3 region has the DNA TGCGCCAGCAGCCAAGAATCAGGGTACTTTGGCTACACCTTC. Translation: CASSQESGYFGYTF.

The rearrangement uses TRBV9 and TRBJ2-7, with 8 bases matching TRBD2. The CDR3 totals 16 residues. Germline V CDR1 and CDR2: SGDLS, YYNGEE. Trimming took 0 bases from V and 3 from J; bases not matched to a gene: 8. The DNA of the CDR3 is TGTGCCAGCAGCGTAGGCGGTAGCGGGAAGTACTACGAGCAGTACTTC. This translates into CASSVGGSGKYYEQYF.